This entry concerns a single T cell receptor beta chain. Its antigen is undetermined. The template was genomic DNA from peripheral blood, not RNA. Trimming pared 1 base from V and 4 bases from J, leaving 10 bases between. This CDR3 has 14 residues. Germline assignment: CDR1 SGHTA and CDR2 FQGNSA. This record comes from a study of T cell repertoires in aging, cancer and after chemotherapy. As for the study in general: Paired samples before and after chemotherapy came from glioblastoma patients receiving temozolomide-based therapy.

TRB rearrangements spanning V, D and J were amplified using mixed TRB-A/B primers. A single record per CDR3 protein comes from TCRdb applying MiXCR to the multiplex PCR reads. The sample lists approximately 3,100 distinct CDR3 sequences, 45% occurring once. Study-level results: Untreated cancer patients had significantly lower blood TCR diversity than age-matched healthy donors. The repertoire data cannot show anything about immunological memory following chemotherapy.

The source material was blood. This chain connects TRBV7-2 to TRBJ2-5; D gene unclear. This clonotype originated in a human donor with a solid tumor. CDR3 coding DNA: TGTGCCAGCAGCTTAGGATGGTCGGCAGAGACCCAGTACTTC. Protein: CASSLGWSAETQYF.